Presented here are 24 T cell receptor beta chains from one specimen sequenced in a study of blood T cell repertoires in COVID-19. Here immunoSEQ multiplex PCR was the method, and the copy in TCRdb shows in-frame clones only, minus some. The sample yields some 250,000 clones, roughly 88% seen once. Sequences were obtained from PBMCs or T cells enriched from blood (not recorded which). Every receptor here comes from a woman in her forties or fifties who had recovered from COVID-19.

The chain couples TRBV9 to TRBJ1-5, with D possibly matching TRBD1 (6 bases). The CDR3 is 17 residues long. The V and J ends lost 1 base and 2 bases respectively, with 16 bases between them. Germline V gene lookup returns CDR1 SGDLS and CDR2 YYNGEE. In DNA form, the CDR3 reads TGTGCCAGCAGCGTAACCGGTTCCAGACAGGGCAATCAGCCCCAGCATTTT. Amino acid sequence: CASSVTGSRQGNQPQHF.

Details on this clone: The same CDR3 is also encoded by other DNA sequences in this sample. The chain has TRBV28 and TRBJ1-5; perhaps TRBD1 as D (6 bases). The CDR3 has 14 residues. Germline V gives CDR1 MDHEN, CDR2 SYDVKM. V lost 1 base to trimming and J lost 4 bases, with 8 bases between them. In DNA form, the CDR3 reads TGTGCCAGCAGTTTATTAGGGGGAAATCAGCCCCAGCATTTT. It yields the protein CASSLLGGNQPQHF.

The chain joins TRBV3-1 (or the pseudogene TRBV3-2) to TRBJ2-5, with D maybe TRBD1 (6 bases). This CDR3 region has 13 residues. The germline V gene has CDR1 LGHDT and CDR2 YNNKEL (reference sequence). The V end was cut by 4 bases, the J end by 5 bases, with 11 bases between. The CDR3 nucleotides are TGTGCCAGCAGCCCAGGGGTGAGGGAGACCCAGTACTTC. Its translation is CASSPGVRETQYF.

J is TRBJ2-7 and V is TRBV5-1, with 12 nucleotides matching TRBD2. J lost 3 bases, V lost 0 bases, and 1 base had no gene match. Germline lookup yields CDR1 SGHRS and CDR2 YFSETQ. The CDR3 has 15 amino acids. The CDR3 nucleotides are TGCGCCAGCAGCTTGGAGACTAGCGGGAGCTACGAGCAGTACTTC. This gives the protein CASSLETSGSYEQYF.

The CDR3 loop is CASNPPVRYEQYF. The CDR3, as DNA: TGTGCCAGCAACCCCCCCGTGCGCTACGAGCAGTACTTC. The chain joins TRBV2 to TRBJ2-7; D is unclear. CDR1 is SNHLY and CDR2 is FYNNEI in the germline V gene. The CDR3 totals 13 residues. The V gene lost 7 bases and the J gene lost 3 bases, with 13 bases spanning the gap.

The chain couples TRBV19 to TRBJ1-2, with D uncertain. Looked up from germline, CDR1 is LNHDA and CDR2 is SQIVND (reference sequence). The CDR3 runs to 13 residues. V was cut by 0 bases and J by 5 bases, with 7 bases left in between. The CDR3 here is CASSIEVRYGYTF. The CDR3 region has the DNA TGTGCCAGTAGTATAGAGGTACGGTATGGCTACACCTTC. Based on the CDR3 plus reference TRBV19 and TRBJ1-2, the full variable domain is DGGITQSPKYLFRKEGQNVTLSCEQNLNHDAMYWYRQDPGQGLRLIYYSQIVNDFQKGDIAEGYSVSREKKESFPLTVTSAQKNPTAFYLCASSIEVRYGYTFGSGTRLTVV.

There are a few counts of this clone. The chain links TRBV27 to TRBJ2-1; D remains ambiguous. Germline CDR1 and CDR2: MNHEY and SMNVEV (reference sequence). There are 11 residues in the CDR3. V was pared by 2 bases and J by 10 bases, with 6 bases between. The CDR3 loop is CASSLGHEQFF. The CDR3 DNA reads TGTGCCAGCAGTTTAGGGCACGAGCAGTTCTTC.

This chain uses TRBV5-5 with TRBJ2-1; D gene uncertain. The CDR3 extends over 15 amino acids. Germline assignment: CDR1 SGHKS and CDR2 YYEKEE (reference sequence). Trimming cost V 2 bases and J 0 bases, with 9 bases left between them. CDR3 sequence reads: CASSFRPVSYNEQFF. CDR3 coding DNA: TGTGCCAGCAGCTTTCGTCCGGTCTCCTACAATGAGCAGTTCTTC.

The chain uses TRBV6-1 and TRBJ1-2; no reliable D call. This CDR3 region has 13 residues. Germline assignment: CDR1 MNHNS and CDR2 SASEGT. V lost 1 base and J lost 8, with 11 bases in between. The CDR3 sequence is CASSEVRSSGYTF. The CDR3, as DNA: TGTGCCAGCAGTGAAGTCCGGTCTTCGGGCTACACCTTC.

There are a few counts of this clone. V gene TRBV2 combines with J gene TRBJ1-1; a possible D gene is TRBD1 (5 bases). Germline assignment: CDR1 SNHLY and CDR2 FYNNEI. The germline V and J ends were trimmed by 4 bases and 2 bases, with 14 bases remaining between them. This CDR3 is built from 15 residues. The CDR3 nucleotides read TGTGCCAGCAGTGTTGGAGGGACCCTTAACACTGAAGCTTTCTTT. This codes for CASSVGGTLNTEAFF.

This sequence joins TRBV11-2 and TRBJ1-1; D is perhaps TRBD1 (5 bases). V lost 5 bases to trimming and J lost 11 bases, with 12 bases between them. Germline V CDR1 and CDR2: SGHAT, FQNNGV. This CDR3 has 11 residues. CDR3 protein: CASSEGLGAFF. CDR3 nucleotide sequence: TGTGCCAGCAGCGAGGGACTCGGGGCTTTCTTT.

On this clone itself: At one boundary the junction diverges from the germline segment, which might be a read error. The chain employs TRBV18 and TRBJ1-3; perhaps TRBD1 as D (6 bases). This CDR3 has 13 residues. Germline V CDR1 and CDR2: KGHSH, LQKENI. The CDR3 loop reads CASSPPRGHTIYF. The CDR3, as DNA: TGTGCCAGCTCTCCACCCAGGGGACACACCATATATTTT.

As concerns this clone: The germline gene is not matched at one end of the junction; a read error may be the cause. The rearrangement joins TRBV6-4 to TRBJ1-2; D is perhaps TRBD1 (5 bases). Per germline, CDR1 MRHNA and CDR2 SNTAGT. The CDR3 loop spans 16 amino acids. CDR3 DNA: TGTGCCAGCAGTGACTCGGGCAGGGTGGCGAGGTATGACTACACCTTC. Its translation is CASSDSGRVARYDYTF.

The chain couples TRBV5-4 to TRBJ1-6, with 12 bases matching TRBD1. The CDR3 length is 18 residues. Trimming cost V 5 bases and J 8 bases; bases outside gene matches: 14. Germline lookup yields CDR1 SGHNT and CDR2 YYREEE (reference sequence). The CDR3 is CASRTRVGTGGFDSPLHF. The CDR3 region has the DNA TGTGCCAGCAGGACGCGGGTCGGGACAGGGGGCTTCGATTCACCCCTCCACTTT.

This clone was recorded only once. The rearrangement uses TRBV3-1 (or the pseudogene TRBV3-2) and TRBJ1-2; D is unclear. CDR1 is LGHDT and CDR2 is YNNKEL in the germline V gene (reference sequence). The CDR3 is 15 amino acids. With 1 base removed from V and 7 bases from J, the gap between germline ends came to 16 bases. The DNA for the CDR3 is TGTGCCAGCAGCCAAGGAGGCGCTCCTTCGGGTGGCTACACCTTC. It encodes CASSQGGAPSGGYTF.

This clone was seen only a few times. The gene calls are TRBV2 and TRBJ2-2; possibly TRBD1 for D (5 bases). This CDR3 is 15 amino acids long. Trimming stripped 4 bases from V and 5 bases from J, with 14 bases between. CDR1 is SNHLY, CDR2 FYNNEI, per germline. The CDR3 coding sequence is TGTGCCAGCAGTGGGCAAGGGGTGTTAACCGGGGAGCTGTTTTTT. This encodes CASSGQGVLTGELFF.

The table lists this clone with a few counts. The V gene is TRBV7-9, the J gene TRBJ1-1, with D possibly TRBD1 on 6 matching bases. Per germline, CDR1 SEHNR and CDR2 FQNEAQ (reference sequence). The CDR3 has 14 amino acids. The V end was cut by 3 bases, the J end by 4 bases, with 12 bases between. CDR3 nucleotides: TGTGCCAGCAGCTTGCAGGGGAGTCGCACTGAAGCTTTCTTT. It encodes CASSLQGSRTEAFF. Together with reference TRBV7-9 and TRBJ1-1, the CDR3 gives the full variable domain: DTGVSQNPRHKITKRGQNVTFRCDPISEHNRLYWYRQTLGQGPEFLTYFQNEAQLEKSRLLSDRFSAERPKGSFSTLEIQRTEQGDSAMYLCASSLQGSRTEAFFGQGTRLTVV.

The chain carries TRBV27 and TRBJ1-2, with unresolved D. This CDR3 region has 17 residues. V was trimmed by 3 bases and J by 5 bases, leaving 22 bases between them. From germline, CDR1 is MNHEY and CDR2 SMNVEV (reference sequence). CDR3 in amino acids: CASSFGYRQDYGYGYTF. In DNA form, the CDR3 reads TGTGCCAGCAGTTTCGGGTACCGTCAGGACTATGGATATGGCTACACCTTC.

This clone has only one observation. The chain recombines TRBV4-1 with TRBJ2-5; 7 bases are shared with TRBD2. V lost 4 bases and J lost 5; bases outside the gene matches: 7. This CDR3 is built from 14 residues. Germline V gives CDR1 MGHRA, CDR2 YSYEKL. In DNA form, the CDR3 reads TGCGCCAGCAGCCCGCTAGAACTAGCGGAGACCCAGTACTTC. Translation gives CASSPLELAETQYF.

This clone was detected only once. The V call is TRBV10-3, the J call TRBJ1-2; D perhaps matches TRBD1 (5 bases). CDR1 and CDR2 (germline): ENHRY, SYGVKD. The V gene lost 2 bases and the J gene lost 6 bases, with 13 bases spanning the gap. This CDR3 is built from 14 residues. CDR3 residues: CAISEVGDGDGYTF. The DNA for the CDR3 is TGTGCCATCAGTGAGGTAGGGGATGGCGATGGCTACACCTTC.

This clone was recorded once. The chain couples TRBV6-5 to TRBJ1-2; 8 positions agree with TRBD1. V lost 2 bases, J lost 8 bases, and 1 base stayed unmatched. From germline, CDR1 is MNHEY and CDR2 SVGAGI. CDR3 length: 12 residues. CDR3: CASSYGQGGYTF. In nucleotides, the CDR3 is TGTGCCAGCAGTTACGGACAGGGAGGCTACACCTTC.

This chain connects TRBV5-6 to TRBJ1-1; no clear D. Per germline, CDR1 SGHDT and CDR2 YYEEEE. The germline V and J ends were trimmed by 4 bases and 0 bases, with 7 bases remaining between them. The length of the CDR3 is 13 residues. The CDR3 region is CASSPTMNTEAFF. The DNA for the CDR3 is TGTGCCAGCAGCCCTACTATGAACACTGAAGCTTTCTTT.

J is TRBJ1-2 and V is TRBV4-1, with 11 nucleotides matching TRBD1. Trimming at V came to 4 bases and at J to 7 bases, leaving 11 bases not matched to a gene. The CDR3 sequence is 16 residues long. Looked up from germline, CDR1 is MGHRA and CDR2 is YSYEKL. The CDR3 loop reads CASSRGGGQGAFGYTF. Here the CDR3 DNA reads TGCGCCAGCAGCCGCGGTGGAGGACAGGGGGCATTTGGCTACACCTTC.

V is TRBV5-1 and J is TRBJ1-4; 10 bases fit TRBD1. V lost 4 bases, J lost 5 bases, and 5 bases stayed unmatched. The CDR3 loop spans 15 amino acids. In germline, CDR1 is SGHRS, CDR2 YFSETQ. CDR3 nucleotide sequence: TGCGCCAGCAGCCTGGACAGGGGGAGGAATGAAAAACTGTTTTTT. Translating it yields CASSLDRGRNEKLFF.